This T cell receptor beta chain appears in the sequencing data of a study of shared clonotypes between healthy human individuals (dated by TCRdb to between 2020 and 2021). About the study as a whole: Three men and a couple of women, aged 18 to 49 years, made up the cohort. Leukapheresis yielded between about 0.8 and 9.5 billion PBMCs per donor. To increase sequencing depth and limit assay-specific biases, different laboratories used diverse techniques to prepare libraries and sequence TCR repertoires. To estimate repertoire size and how much clonotype sharing occurs between individuals, the study deeply sequenced the blood TCR repertoires of several healthy adults.

The donors were healthy, HIV-negative adults with no recently reported acute infections or vaccinations. All donors were Caucasian adults living in Nashville, Tennessee, USA. For unsorted samples, approximately 89 million PBMCs were counted, and genomic DNA was extracted using the QIAamp DNA Blood Mini kit. After blood collection by leukapheresis, PBMCs were isolated using Ficoll-Histopaque density gradient centrifugation and then cryopreserved in the vapor phase of liquid nitrogen. To note about this clone: The target of this receptor is not known. Base qualities are not recorded, but no much larger clone differs from it by a single base.

Using the deep immunoSEQ assay, TCR CDR3 regions were amplified from genomic DNA by multiplex PCR. Extracted genomic DNA from each cell subset was distributed evenly across all wells of several immunoSEQ 96-well plates, and each plate was treated as a replicate. For unsorted PBMC, 250 to 300 ng of genomic DNA, equivalent to approximately 28,000 T cell genomes, went into each replicate PCR. Ten immunoSEQ deep assay plates were used to sequence the unsorted PBMC genomic DNA. The purified libraries were quantified using a Qubit 3.0 fluorometer, sized with a Bioanalyzer 2100, and then quantified again using the KAPA Library Quantification kit. A separate single-read 150-cycle Illumina NextSeq 550 flow cell was used to sequence each immunoSEQ 96-well plate. As for how the authors treated the data: Because the immunoSEQ output held only junctional sequences and lacked quality scores, the filtering could not match the filtering applied to full-length reads. To assign V/J genes and CDR3, sequences were annotated using PyIR, a Python wrapper for IgBLAST v1.9, with IMGT germline references. Reads were filtered out if the reads had weak V/J assignments (E-value above 1e-6), no CDR3, stop codons, out-of-frame junctions, or ambiguous translated residues. A V3J clonotype was defined by an identical inferred V gene, J gene, and CDR3 amino acid sequence. Percentage overlap between repertoires was calculated by dividing the number of shared unique clonotypes by the size of the smaller repertoire. RTK rarefaction, the Chao1 estimator, and Recon v2.1 estimates of unobserved clonotypes were used to assess repertoire richness. The table was pulled from immuneACCESS by TCRdb, which kept in-frame rearrangements only. Such tables lose some clones; where checked, under half of the loss comes from unresolved V genes, and the rest has no known cause. V and J calls plus clone size are reproduced from that table; the DNA served to infer D and trimming. In all, the sample holds about 510,000 clones, and 75% to 85% of those were seen once. Roughly 13% of the sample lies in the top ten.

Summary of the overall study and its limitations: Based on pairwise subsampling, the degree of clonotype sharing among donors was expected to be affected by sequencing depth. Because the study included only a small number of donors, the genetic and exposure-history diversity represented was limited. Sampling was restricted to blood, and TCR repertoires in tissues likely differ from the TCR repertoires found in blood.

As encoded in the germline V gene, CDR1 is SGHTA while CDR2 is FQGTGA. From the cysteine up to the phenylalanine, the CDR3 has a length of 14 residues. Just the 42-base CDR3 DNA is kept, in frame starting at base 1. Trimming accounts for 4 bases at V and 7 bases at J, while the number of junction bases matched to no gene is 5. The receptor was derived from a woman in her thirties or forties in good health. Some clones in this sample may be carry-over from other donors' samples. The sequencing sample was made of PBMCs. The chain is assembled from TRBV7-3 and TRBJ2-1, with 9 bases in between that match TRBD1. CDR3 reads: CASSWGQGRNEQFF. The nucleotides are TGTGCCAGCAGCTGGGGACAGGGTAGGAATGAGCAGTTCTTC.